The entry below gives a single T cell receptor (beta chain) sequence along with its context. This CDR3 contains 15 residues. Germline V gives CDR1 SGHVS, CDR2 FQNEAQ. V shed 5 bases, J shed 4 bases, and the junction held 5 bases outside the gene matches. The data are from a study of blood T cell repertoires in COVID-19. In the source study's methods: Estimates of nucleated cell counts were drawn from the amplification of reference gene primers. Only in-frame clones appear in the TCRdb table, and some are missing; sequencing was by immunoSEQ multiplex PCR. V and J calls and clone size come straight from that table; D and trimming were deduced from the DNA. The sample has about 190,000 clones, over 75% seen once.

The TCR comes from a woman in her forties or fifties with acute or convalescent COVID-19. The V gene is TRBV7-8, the J gene TRBJ1-3, with 10 bases lining up with TRBD1. The sample comprised peripheral blood. DNA of the CDR3: TGTGCCAGCAGCCCCGACAGGGGGCGAGGAAACACCATATATTTT. It specifies CASSPDRGRGNTIYF.